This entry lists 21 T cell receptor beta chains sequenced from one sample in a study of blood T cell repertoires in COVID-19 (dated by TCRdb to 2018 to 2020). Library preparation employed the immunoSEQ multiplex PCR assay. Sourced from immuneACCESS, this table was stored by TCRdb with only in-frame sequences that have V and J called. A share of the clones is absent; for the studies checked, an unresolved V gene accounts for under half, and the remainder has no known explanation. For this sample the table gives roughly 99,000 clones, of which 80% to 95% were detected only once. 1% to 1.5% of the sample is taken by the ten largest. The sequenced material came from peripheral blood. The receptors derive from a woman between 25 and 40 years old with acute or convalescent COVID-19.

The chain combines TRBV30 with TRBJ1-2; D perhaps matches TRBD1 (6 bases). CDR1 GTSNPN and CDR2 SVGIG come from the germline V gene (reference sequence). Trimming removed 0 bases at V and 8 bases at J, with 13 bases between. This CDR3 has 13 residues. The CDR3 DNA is TGTGCCTGGAGTGTCGGTCAGGGGTTAGGCTACACCTTC. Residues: CAWSVGQGLGYTF.

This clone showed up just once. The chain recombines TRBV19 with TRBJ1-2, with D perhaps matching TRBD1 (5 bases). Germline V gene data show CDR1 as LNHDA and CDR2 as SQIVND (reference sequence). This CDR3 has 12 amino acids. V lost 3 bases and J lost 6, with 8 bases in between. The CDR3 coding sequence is TGTGCCAGTAGTATGTCGGGGGATGGCTACACCTTC. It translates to CASSMSGDGYTF.

The CDR3 spells CASSQAGSGYGYTF. CDR3 nucleotides: TGCGCCAGCAGCCAAGCTGGCTCAGGCTATGGCTACACCTTC. This sequence joins TRBV4-3 and TRBJ1-2; D is undetermined. The CDR3 runs 14 residues. In germline, CDR1 is LGHNA, CDR2 YSLEER. V lost 1 base and J lost 4, with 10 bases in between.

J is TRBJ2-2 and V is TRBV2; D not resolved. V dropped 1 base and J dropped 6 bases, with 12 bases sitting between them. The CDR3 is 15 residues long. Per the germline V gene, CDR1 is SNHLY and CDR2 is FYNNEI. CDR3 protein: CASSEDRLDAGELFF. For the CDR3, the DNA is TGTGCCAGCAGTGAAGACAGATTGGATGCCGGGGAGCTGTTTTTT.

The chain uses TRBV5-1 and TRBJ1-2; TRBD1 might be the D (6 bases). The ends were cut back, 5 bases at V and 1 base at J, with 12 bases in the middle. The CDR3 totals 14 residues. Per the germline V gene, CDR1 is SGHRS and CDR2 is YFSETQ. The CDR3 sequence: CASSIGGHNYGYTF. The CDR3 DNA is TGCGCCAGCAGTATCGGGGGGCATAACTATGGCTACACCTTC. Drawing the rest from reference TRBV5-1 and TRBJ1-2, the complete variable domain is KAGVTQTPRYLIKTRGQQVTLSCSPISGHRSVSWYQQTPGQGLQFLFEYFSETQRNKGNFPGRFSGRQFSNSRSEMNVSTLELGDSALYLCASSIGGHNYGYTFGSGTRLTVV.

CDR3 sequence: CASSLSGLRGRADTQYF. In nucleotides, the CDR3 is TGTGCCAGCAGTTTAAGTGGGTTGCGGGGGAGGGCGGATACGCAGTATTTT. This chain joins TRBV28 and TRBJ2-3, with TRBD2 matching over 7 bases. Germline loops: CDR1 MDHEN, CDR2 SYDVKM. This CDR3 contains 17 residues. The junction had 14 bases not matched to a gene; V was cut back by 2 bases and J by 6 bases.

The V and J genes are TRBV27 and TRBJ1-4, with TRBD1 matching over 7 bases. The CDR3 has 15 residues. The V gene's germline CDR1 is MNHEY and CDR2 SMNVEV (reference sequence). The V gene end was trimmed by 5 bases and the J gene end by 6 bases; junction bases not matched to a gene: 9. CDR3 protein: CASSAGTARDEKLFF. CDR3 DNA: TGTGCCAGCAGTGCAGGGACAGCTCGAGATGAAAAACTGTTTTTT.

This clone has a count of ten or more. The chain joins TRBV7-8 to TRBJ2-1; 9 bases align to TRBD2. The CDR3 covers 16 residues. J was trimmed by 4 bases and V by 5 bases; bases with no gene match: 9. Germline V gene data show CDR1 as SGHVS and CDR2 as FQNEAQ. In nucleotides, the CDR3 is TGTGCCAGCAGCCCCCGGGCTAGCGGGACGTACAATGAGCAGTTCTTC. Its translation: CASSPRASGTYNEQFF.

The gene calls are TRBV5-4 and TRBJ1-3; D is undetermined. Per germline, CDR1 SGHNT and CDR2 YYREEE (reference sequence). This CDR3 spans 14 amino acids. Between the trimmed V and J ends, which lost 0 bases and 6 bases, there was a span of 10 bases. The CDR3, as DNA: TGTGCCAGCAGCTTGGGACGGAGCCTAAACACCATATATTTT. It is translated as CASSLGRSLNTIYF.

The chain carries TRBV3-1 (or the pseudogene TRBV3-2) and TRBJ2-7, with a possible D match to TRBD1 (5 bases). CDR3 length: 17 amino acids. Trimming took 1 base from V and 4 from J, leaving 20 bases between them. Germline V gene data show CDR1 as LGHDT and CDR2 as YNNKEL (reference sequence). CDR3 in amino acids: CASSQVSPRTFEYEQYF. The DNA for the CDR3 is TGTGCCAGCAGCCAAGTTAGTCCCCGGACATTCGAATACGAGCAGTACTTC.

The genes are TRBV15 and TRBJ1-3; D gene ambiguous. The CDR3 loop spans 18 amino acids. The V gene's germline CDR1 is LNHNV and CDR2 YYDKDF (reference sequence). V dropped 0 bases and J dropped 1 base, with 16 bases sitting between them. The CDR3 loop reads CATSRDLLLLSSGNTIYF. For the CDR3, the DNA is TGTGCCACCAGCAGAGATCTCCTGTTACTTTCTTCTGGAAACACCATATATTTT.

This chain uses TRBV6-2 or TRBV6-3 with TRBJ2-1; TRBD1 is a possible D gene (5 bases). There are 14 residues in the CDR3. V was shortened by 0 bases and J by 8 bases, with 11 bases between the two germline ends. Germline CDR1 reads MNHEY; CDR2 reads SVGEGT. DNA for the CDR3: TGTGCCAGCAGTTACTCGGACGGCAGGGATGAGCAGTTCTTC. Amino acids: CASSYSDGRDEQFF.

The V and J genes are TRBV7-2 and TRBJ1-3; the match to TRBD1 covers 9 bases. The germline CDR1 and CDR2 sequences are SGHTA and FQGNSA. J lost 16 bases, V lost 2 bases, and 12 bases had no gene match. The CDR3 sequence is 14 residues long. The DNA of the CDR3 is TGTGCCAGCAGCTTACCCGGTCAGGGGACAGGGCTGTATTTT. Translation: CASSLPGQGTGLYF.

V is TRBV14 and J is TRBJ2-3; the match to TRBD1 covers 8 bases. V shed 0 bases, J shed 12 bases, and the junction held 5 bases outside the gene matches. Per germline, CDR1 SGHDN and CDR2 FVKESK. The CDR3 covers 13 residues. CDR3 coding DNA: TGTGCCAGCAGCCAAGATTGGACAGGGCCCCAGTATTTT. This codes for CASSQDWTGPQYF. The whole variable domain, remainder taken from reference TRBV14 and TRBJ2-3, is EAGVTQFPSHSVIEKGQTVTLRCDPISGHDNLYWYRRVMGKEIKFLLHFVKESKQDESGMPNNRFLAERTGGTYSTLKVQPAELEDSGVYFCASSQDWTGPQYFGPGTRLTVL.

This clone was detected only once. The CDR3, as DNA: TGCGCCAGCAGCACCCTCACTAGCGCTGGGGAGACCCAGTACTTC. Translation gives CASSTLTSAGETQYF. The rearrangement uses TRBV5-1 and TRBJ2-5; 7 bases fit TRBD2. V shed 4 bases and J 5 bases; nucleotides not matched to a gene: 11. The CDR3 extends over 15 amino acids. Germline assignment: CDR1 SGHRS and CDR2 YFSETQ.

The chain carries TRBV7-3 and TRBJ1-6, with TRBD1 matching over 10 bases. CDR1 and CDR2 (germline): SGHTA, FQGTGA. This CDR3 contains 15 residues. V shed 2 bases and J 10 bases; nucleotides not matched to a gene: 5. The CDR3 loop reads CASSLGGQGSSPLHF. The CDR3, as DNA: TGTGCCAGCAGCTTAGGGGGACAGGGGAGCTCACCCCTCCACTTT.

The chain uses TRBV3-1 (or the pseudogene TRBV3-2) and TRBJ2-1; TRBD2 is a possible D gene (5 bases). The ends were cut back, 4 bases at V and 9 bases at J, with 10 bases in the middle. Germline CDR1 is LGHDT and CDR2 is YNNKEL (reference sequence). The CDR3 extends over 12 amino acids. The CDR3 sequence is CASSPPGSEQFF. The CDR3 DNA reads TGTGCCAGCAGCCCTCCGGGGAGTGAGCAGTTCTTC.

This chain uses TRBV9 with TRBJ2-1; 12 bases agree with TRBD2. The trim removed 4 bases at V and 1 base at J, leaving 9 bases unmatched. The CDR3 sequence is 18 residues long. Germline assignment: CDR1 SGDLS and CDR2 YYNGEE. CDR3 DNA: TGTGCCAGCAGCTTGCGGACTAGCGGGAAAGTATCCTACAATGAGCAGTTCTTC. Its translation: CASSLRTSGKVSYNEQFF.

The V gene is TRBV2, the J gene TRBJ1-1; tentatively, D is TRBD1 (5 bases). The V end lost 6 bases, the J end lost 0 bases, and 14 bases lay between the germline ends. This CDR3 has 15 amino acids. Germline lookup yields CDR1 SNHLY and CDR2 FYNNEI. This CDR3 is CASRTSGNMNTEAFF. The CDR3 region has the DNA TGTGCCAGCAGAACTTCAGGGAATATGAACACTGAAGCTTTCTTT.

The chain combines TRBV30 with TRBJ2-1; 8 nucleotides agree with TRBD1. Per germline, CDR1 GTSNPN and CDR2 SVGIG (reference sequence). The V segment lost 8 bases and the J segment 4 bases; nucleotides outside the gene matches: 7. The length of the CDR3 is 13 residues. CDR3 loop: CAGWTGWYNEQFF. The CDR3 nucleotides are TGTGCCGGCTGGACAGGGTGGTACAATGAGCAGTTCTTC.

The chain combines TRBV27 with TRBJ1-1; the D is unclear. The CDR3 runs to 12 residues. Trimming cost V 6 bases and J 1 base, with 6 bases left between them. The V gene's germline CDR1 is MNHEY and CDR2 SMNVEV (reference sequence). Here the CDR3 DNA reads TGTGCCAGCAGCGACTCGAACACTGAAGCTTTCTTT. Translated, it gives CASSDSNTEAFF.